The 25 T cell receptor beta chains below were found in one sample sequenced in a study of cytomegalovirus exposure and HLA in healthy donors. The primer mix had 60 Vbeta and 13 Jbeta primers. Clones were sequenced by immunoSEQ multiplex PCR, and TCRdb holds only the in-frame ones, with some missing. The sample has about 150,000 clones, roughly 80% seen once. Sequences were obtained from PBMCs. The receptors originated from a woman aged 35 to 49 in good health and CMV-seropositive.

The chain uses TRBV4-1 and TRBJ2-4; a weak D match, TRBD2 (5 bases). CDR3 length equals 16 residues. Trimming pared 4 bases from V and 2 bases from J, leaving 15 bases between. Germline V lookup: CDR1 MGHRA, CDR2 YSYEKL. The DNA of the CDR3 is TGCGCCAGCAGCCCCTTGGGTGGGGAGACCAAAAACATTCAGTACTTC. Protein product: CASSPLGGETKNIQYF.

This clone has only a few counts. V usage is TRBV28 and J usage is TRBJ1-5, with D possibly matching TRBD1 (5 bases). The CDR3 length is 13 residues. The germline gives CDR1 MDHEN, CDR2 SYDVKM. Trimming shortened V by 9 bases and J by 0 bases, and 9 bases separated the two germline ends. CDR3 in DNA: TGTGCCAGTCAGGGTGATAGCAATCAGCCCCAGCATTTT. Encoded protein: CASQGDSNQPQHF.

This clone turned up a few times. V is TRBV5-1 and J is TRBJ2-3, with D possibly TRBD1 on 6 matching bases. The V end was cut by 6 bases, the J end by 0 bases, with 14 bases between. This CDR3 spans 15 amino acids. From germline, CDR1 is SGHRS and CDR2 YFSETQ. DNA for the CDR3: TGCGCCAGCAACCTACAGGGACGAAGCACAGATACGCAGTATTTT. This codes for CASNLQGRSTDTQYF.

About this clone itself: The junction and the germline gene differ at one end; a read error may be behind it. The rearrangement joins TRBV18 to TRBJ2-1, with a tentative D call TRBD1 (5 bases). This CDR3 is 12 amino acids long. Per germline, CDR1 KGHSH and CDR2 LQKENI. Here the CDR3 reads CASADQDNELFF. DNA of the CDR3: TGTGCCAGCGCGGATCAGGACAATGAGCTGTTCTTC. Filled out from reference TRBV18 and TRBJ2-1, the complete variable domain reads NAGVMQNPRHLVRRRGQEARLRCSPMKGHSHVYWYRQLPEEGLKFMVYLQKENIIDESGMPKERFSAEFPKEGPSILRIQQVVRGDSAAYFCASADQDNELFFGPGTRLTVL.

This chain uses TRBV5-5 with TRBJ2-7, with 10 bases fitting TRBD1. The V gene's germline CDR1 is SGHKS and CDR2 YYEKEE (reference sequence). V was clipped by 5 bases and J by 3 bases; unmatched bases: 2. This CDR3 contains 13 residues. DNA for the CDR3: TGTGCCAGCAGACGGACAGGGGGCTACGAGCAGTACTTC. This translates into CASRRTGGYEQYF.

The chain joins TRBV11-2 to TRBJ2-7; 8 nucleotides line up with TRBD1. This CDR3 has 13 residues. With V trimmed by 6 bases and J by 4 bases, 5 bases remained unmatched. Germline CDR1 is SGHAT and CDR2 is FQNNGV. CDR3 in amino acids: CASSQGAAYEQYF. The CDR3 DNA follows: TGTGCCAGCAGTCAGGGGGCGGCATACGAGCAGTACTTC.

The chain couples TRBV28 to TRBJ2-1; 8 positions match TRBD2. CDR3 length: 14 residues. Germline V gene data show CDR1 as MDHEN and CDR2 as SYDVKM. Trimming took 5 bases from V and 7 from J; bases not matched to a gene: 7. The CDR3 bases are TGTGCCAGCAGTGGGGGTAGCGGGACTAATGAGCAGTTCTTC. This codes for CASSGGSGTNEQFF.

V usage is TRBV5-6 and J usage is TRBJ1-5, with D possibly matching TRBD1 (5 bases). There are 15 residues in the CDR3. The germline V gene encodes CDR1 SGHDT and CDR2 YYEEEE. V shed 4 bases and J shed 4 bases, with 15 bases lying between them. CDR3 nucleotides: TGTGCCAGCAGCATCGATCCGGGGGTTAATCAGCCCCAGCATTTT. It translates to CASSIDPGVNQPQHF.

The V call is TRBV30, the J call TRBJ2-1, with 9 bases matching TRBD2. The V gene's germline CDR1 is GTSNPN and CDR2 SVGIG (reference sequence). This CDR3 is built from 15 residues. The trim removed 0 bases at V and 8 bases at J, leaving 8 bases unmatched. The CDR3 reads CAWSVLGLARDEQFF. DNA of the CDR3: TGTGCCTGGAGTGTACTGGGACTAGCTCGCGATGAGCAGTTCTTC.

CDR3 DNA: TGTGCCAGCAGTCCCATTGGCAGGGTCCCTCAGCCCCAGCATTTT. Protein: CASSPIGRVPQPQHF. The chain recombines TRBV27 with TRBJ1-5, with D perhaps TRBD1 (5 bases). The CDR3 length is 15 residues. The V end was cut by 5 bases, the J end by 6 bases, with 17 bases between. Germline V gives CDR1 MNHEY, CDR2 SMNVEV (reference sequence).

The genes are TRBV15 and TRBJ2-3; a weak D match, TRBD2 (5 bases). CDR1 and CDR2 from the germline V gene are LNHNV and YYDKDF (reference sequence). The CDR3 spans 14 residues. Trimming took off 5 bases at V and 4 bases at J, with 13 bases between the two ends. CDR3 sequence: CATSVAGPADTQYF. The CDR3 coding sequence is TGTGCCACCAGCGTGGCGGGCCCAGCAGATACGCAGTATTTT.

The genes are TRBV5-1 and TRBJ1-1, with TRBD1 as a possible D gene (6 bases). This CDR3 has 18 residues. Germline lookup yields CDR1 SGHRS and CDR2 YFSETQ. Trimming shortened V by 4 bases and J by 5 bases, and 27 bases separated the two germline ends. CDR3 sequence (DNA): TGCGCCAGCAGCCAGCTGTCTGGGGGCCTCCGGTGGGGGACTGAAGCTTTCTTT. Translated, it gives CASSQLSGGLRWGTEAFF.

This clone was seen a single time. The chain recombines TRBV13 with TRBJ2-3, with TRBD2 matching 10 bases. Germline V CDR1 and CDR2: PRHDT, FYEKMQ (reference sequence). The CDR3 extends over 16 amino acids. V was clipped by 2 bases and J by 1 base; unmatched bases: 3. As DNA, the CDR3 is TGTGCCAGCAGCTTACGGACTAGCGGAGGCACAGATACGCAGTATTTT. Translation: CASSLRTSGGTDTQYF.

This chain uses TRBV27 with TRBJ2-1; 11 nucleotides agree with TRBD2. CDR3 size: 17 residues. Germline CDR1 and CDR2: MNHEY and SMNVEV (reference sequence). Unmatched junction bases numbered 13, after V lost 3 bases and J lost 9 bases. In DNA, the CDR3 is TGTGCCAGCAGTTTGACTAGCGGGATCCCGCAGACGGGTGAGCAGTTCTTC. It encodes CASSLTSGIPQTGEQFF.

The chain combines TRBV7-2 with TRBJ2-3, with 7 positions matching TRBD2. The CDR3 totals 14 residues. The trim removed 4 bases at V and 10 bases at J, leaving 11 bases unmatched. CDR1 SGHTA and CDR2 FQGNSA come from the germline V gene. CDR3 in amino acids: CASSSRPTSEAQYF. In nucleotides, the CDR3 is TGTGCCAGCAGCTCCCGACCAACTAGCGAGGCGCAGTATTTT.

J is TRBJ2-1 and V is TRBV28, with 9 bases identical to TRBD1. Trimming removed 5 bases from V and 4 bases from J; junction bases left unmatched: 6. CDR1 and CDR2 (germline): MDHEN, SYDVKM. The CDR3 spans 15 residues. DNA for the CDR3: TGTGCCAGCAGTCCGACGACAGGGGGTTACAATGAGCAGTTCTTC. Translation gives CASSPTTGGYNEQFF.

V is TRBV19 and J is TRBJ1-1; the D is unclear. CDR3 size: 12 residues. Trimming took 1 base from V and 3 from J, leaving 3 bases between them. Germline loops: CDR1 LNHDA, CDR2 SQIVND (reference sequence). CDR3 coding DNA: TGTGCCAGTAGTATAGTAGACACTGAAGCTTTCTTT. It is translated as CASSIVDTEAFF. Looking up the rest from reference TRBV19 and TRBJ1-1 gives the full variable domain: DGGITQSPKYLFRKEGQNVTLSCEQNLNHDAMYWYRQDPGQGLRLIYYSQIVNDFQKGDIAEGYSVSREKKESFPLTVTSAQKNPTAFYLCASSIVDTEAFFGQGTRLTVV.

This clone has only one observation. The chain joins TRBV19 to TRBJ2-2; a weak D match, TRBD1 (5 bases). The CDR3 contains 15 residues. Looked up from germline, CDR1 is LNHDA and CDR2 is SQIVND (reference sequence). V was clipped by 2 bases and J by 11 bases, with 18 bases between them. In DNA form, the CDR3 reads TGTGCCAGTAGTATATTTGGGCAGGGTCCAGGAGAGCTGTTTTTT. This translates into CASSIFGQGPGELFF.

There are a few counts of this clone. The chain uses TRBV10-3 and TRBJ1-3, with TRBD1 matching over 10 bases. V trimming: 4 bases; J trimming: 8 bases; junction bases outside the gene matches: 5. Germline CDR1 reads ENHRY; CDR2 reads SYGVKD. The CDR3 has 14 amino acids. As DNA, the CDR3 is TGTGCCATCAGTGTGACAGGGGGCGTAGACACCATATATTTT. Residues: CAISVTGGVDTIYF.

The J gene is TRBJ2-7, the V gene TRBV5-1; D gene uncertain. The CDR3 sequence is 17 residues long. Trimming left V 5 bases short and J 1 base short, with 22 bases between. CDR1 SGHRS and CDR2 YFSETQ come from the germline V gene. The CDR3, as DNA: TGCGCCAGCAGGAACGGTTTAGTGGCAGGATTATCCTACGAGCAGTACTTC. It is translated as CASRNGLVAGLSYEQYF.

The V and J genes are TRBV5-6 and TRBJ2-7; 11 nucleotides agree with TRBD2. Trimming removed 0 bases from V and 3 bases from J; junction bases left unmatched: 5. From germline, CDR1 is SGHDT and CDR2 YYEEEE. The CDR3 totals 16 residues. The CDR3 DNA is TGTGCCAGCAGCTTGGAGGGACTAGCGGTCCGCTACGAGCAGTACTTC. Amino acids: CASSLEGLAVRYEQYF.

V and J are TRBV5-4 and TRBJ1-5; D is unresolved. The CDR3 sequence is 13 residues long. The germline V gene has CDR1 SGHNT and CDR2 YYREEE (reference sequence). V lost 2 bases and J lost 7, with 10 bases in between. As DNA, the CDR3 is TGTGCCAGCAGCTTAGATGAGGGACAGCCCCAGCATTTT. Translating gives CASSLDEGQPQHF. Complete variable domain (other parts from reference TRBV5-4 and TRBJ1-5): ETGVTQSPTHLIKTRGQQVTLRCSSQSGHNTVSWYQQALGQGPQFIFQYYREEENGRGNFPPRFSGLQFPNYSSELNVNALELDDSALYLCASSLDEGQPQHFGDGTRLSIL.

This chain joins TRBV7-6 and TRBJ2-7; 10 positions match TRBD2. Per the germline V gene, CDR1 is SGHVS and CDR2 is FNYEAQ. Trimming cost V 2 bases and J 0 bases; bases outside gene matches: 7. CDR3 length equals 17 residues. CDR3 nucleotides: TGTGCCAGCAGCTTATTAGCGGGGGGAGACCCCTCCTACGAGCAGTACTTC. Protein sequence: CASSLLAGGDPSYEQYF.

The genes are TRBV6-4 and TRBJ2-4, with a possible D match to TRBD1 (6 bases). Germline CDR1 MRHNA, CDR2 SNTAGT. Trimming stripped 6 bases from V and 6 bases from J, with 12 bases between. This CDR3 has 13 residues. The CDR3 region has the DNA TGTGCCAGCAGCTTGGGGGCAGGAAACATTCAGTACTTC. It yields the protein CASSLGAGNIQYF.

This clone was detected once. The rearrangement uses TRBV28 and TRBJ1-2, with no clear D. This CDR3 comprises 13 residues. Trimming removed 5 bases at V and 7 bases at J, with 14 bases between. From germline, CDR1 is MDHEN and CDR2 SYDVKM. The CDR3 DNA sequence: TGTGCCAGCAGTACCCGTGAGGGTGGTGGCTACACCTTC. Its protein is CASSTREGGGYTF.